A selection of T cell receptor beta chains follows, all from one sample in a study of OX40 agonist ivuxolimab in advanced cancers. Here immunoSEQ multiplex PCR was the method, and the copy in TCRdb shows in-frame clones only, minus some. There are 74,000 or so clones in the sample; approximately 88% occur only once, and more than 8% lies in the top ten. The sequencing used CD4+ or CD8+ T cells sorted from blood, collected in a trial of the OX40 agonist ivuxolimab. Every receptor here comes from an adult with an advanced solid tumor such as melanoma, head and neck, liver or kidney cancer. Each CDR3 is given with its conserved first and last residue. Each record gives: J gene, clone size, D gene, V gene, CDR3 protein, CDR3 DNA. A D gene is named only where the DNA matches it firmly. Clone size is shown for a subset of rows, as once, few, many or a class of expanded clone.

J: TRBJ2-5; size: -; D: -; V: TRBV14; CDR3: CASSQNRETQYF; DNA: TGTGCCAGCAGCCAGAACAGGGAGACCCAGTACTTC
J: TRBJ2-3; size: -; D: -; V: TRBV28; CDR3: CASSSGTITDTQYF; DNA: TGTGCCAGCAGTTCCGGGACAATCACAGATACGCAGTATTTT
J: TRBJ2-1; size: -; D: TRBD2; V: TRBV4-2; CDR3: CASSQSGLAGASSYNEQFF; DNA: TGTGCCAGCAGCCAATCAGGACTAGCGGGCGCCAGCTCCTACAATGAGCAGTTCTTC
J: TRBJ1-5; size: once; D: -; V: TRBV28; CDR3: CASSSGIDNQPQHF; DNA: TGTGCCAGCAGTTCAGGGATTGACAATCAGCCCCAGCATTTT
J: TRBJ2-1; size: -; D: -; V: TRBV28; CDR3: CASSLTGGPYNEQFF; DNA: TGTGCCAGCAGTTTAACGGGGGGCCCTTACAATGAGCAGTTCTTC
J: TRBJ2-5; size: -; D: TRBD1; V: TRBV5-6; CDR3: CASSRDRGDETQYF; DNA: TGTGCCAGCAGCAGGGACAGGGGGGACGAGACCCAGTACTTC
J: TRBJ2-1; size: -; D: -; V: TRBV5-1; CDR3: CASSLVAGLLNEQFF; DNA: TGCGCCAGCAGCTTGGTCGCTGGACTTCTAAATGAGCAGTTCTTC
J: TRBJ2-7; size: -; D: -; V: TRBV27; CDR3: CASSFADSIPFGQYF; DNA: TGTGCCAGCAGTTTCGCCGACTCCATACCCTTTGGGCAGTACTTC
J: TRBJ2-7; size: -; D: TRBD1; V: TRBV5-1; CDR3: CASSFQGAGGEQYF; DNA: TGCGCCAGCAGCTTTCAGGGGGCAGGGGGCGAGCAGTACTTC
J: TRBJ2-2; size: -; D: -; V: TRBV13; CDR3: CASKTDTGELFF; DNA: TGTGCCAGCAAAACAGACACCGGGGAGCTGTTTTTT
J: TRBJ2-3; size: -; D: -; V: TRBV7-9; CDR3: CASSSGQTTYYTDTQYF; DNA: TGTGCCAGCAGTTCCGGACAGACCACCTACTACACAGATACGCAGTATTTT
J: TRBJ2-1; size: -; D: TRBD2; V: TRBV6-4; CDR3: CASRTTPGLACNEQFF; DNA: TGTGCCAGCAGAACTACACCGGGACTAGCGTGCAATGAGCAGTTCTTC
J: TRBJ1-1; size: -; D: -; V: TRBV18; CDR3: CASSPPVAGDYTEAFF; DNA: TGTGCCAGCTCACCACCGGTGGCAGGGGATTACACTGAAGCTTTCTTT
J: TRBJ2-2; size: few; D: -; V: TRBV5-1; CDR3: CASRSLGQGVAGELFF; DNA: TGCGCCAGCAGGTCGCTCGGGCAGGGTGTAGCCGGGGAGCTGTTTTTT
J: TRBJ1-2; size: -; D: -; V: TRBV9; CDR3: CASSVGGSQSNYGYTF; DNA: TGTGCCAGCAGCGTAGGGGGAAGCCAATCTAACTATGGCTACACCTTC
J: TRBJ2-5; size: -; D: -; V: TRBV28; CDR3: CASSPRQGEREREWIREGSQYF; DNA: TGTGCCAGCAGCCCAAGACAGGGGGAACGGGAGCGGGAGTGGATTAGGGAGGGCTCCCAGTACTTC
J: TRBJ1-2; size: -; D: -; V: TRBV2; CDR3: CASSEQGQDYGYTF; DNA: TGTGCCAGCAGTGAACAAGGGCAGGACTATGGCTACACCTTC
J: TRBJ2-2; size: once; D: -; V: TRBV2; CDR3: CASRRGRGEPNTGELFF; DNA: TGTGCCAGCAGAAGAGGACGGGGAGAGCCGAACACCGGGGAGCTGTTTTTT
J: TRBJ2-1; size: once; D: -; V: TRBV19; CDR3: CASSGAGLNLDEQFF; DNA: TGTGCCAGTAGTGGGGCTGGCCTGAATTTGGATGAGCAGTTCTTC
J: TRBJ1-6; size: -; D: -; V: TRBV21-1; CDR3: CASSVRDSSYNSPLHF; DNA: TGTGCCAGCAGCGTACGGGACAGCTCCTATAATTCACCCCTCCACTTT
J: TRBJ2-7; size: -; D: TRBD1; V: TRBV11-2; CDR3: CASSLLDRDRYF; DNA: TGTGCCAGCAGCTTATTAGACAGGGATCGGTACTTC
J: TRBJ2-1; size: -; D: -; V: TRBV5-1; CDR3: CASSLGGSYNEQFF; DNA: TGCGCCAGCAGCTTGGGCGGTTCCTACAATGAGCAGTTCTTC
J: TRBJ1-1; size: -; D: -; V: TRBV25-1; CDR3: CASSESGRGAFF; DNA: TGTGCCAGCAGTGAATCGGGCAGGGGAGCTTTCTTT
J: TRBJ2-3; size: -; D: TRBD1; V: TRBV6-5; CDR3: CASSAYRGHTDTQYF; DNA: TGTGCCAGCAGTGCCTACAGGGGGCACACAGATACGCAGTATTTT
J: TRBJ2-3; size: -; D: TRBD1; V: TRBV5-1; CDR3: CASSSDRADTQYF; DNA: TGCGCCAGCAGCTCGGACAGGGCAGATACGCAGTATTTT
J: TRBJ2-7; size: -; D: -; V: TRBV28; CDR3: CATALGRSYEQYF; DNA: TGTGCCACCGCGCTCGGGCGTTCCTACGAGCAGTACTTC
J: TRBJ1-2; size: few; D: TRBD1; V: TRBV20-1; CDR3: CSAATGGGYTF; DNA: TGCAGTGCCGCGACAGGGGGCGGCTACACCTTC
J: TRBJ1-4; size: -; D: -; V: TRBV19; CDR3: CASSILTTRRNEKLFF; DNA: TGTGCCAGTAGTATCCTGACGACTCGACGGAATGAAAAACTGTTTTTT
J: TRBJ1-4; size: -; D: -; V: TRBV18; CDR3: CASSLTRDNEKLFF; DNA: TGTGCCAGCTCACTGACACGGGATAATGAAAAACTGTTTTTT
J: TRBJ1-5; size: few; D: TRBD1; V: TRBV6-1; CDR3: CASSWTGDRSQPQHF; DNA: TGTGCCAGCAGCTGGACAGGGGATCGAAGTCAGCCCCAGCATTTT
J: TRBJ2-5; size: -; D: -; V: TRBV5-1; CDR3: CASSLGLLGEQYF; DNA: TGCGCCAGCAGCTTGGGGCTACTTGGGGAGCAGTACTTC
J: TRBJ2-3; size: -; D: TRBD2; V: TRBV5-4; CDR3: CASSFPSGGSTDTQYF; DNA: TGTGCCAGCAGCTTTCCCAGCGGGGGGTCCACAGATACGCAGTATTTT
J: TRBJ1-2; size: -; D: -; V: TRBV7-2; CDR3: CASSLGGAGANYGYTF; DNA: TGTGCCAGCAGCTTAGGTGGGGCAGGGGCGAACTATGGCTACACCTTC
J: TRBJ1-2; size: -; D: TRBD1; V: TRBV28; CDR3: CASGRQGGYGYTF; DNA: TGTGCCAGCGGAAGACAGGGGGGCTATGGCTACACCTTC
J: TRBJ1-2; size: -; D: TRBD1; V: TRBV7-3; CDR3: CASSVGTGYGYTF; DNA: TGTGCCAGCAGCGTGGGGACAGGCTATGGCTACACCTTC
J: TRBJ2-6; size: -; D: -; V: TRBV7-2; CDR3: CASSLFYKANVLTF; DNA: TGTGCCAGCAGCTTATTTTATAAGGCCAACGTCCTGACTTTC
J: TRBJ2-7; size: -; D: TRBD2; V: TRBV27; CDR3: CASSLFSSGETYEQYF; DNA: TGTGCCAGCAGTTTATTCTCTAGCGGGGAAACCTACGAGCAGTACTTC
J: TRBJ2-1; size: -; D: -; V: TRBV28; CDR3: CATQRGSYNEQFF; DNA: TGTGCCACTCAGAGGGGCTCCTACAATGAGCAGTTCTTC
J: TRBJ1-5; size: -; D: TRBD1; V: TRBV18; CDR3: CASSLTGGQPQHF; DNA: TGTGCCAGCTCACTTACAGGGGGTCAGCCCCAGCATTTT
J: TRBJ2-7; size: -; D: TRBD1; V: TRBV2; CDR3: CASSLQGQGYEQYF; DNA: TGTGCCAGCAGCCTGCAGGGACAGGGGTACGAGCAGTACTTC
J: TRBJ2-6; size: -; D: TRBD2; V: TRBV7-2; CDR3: CASSLAGTSGRSVLTF; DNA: TGTGCCAGCAGCTTAGCGGGGACTAGCGGGAGATCCGTCCTGACTTTC
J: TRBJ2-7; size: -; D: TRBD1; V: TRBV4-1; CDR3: CASSPTRDRGIHEQYF; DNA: TGCGCCAGCAGCCCCACACGGGACAGGGGGATCCACGAGCAGTACTTC
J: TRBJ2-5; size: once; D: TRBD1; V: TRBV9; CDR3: CASSVRQGAPLDQETQYF; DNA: TGTGCCAGCAGCGTAAGACAGGGGGCCCCTTTGGACCAAGAGACCCAGTACTTC
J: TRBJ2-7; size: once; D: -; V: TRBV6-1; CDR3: CAVGERSIYEQYF; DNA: TGTGCAGTAGGTGAGCGGAGCATCTACGAGCAGTACTTC
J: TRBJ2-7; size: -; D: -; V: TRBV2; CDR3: CASSERQGHEQYF; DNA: TGTGCCAGCAGTGAAAGGCAGGGTCACGAGCAGTACTTC
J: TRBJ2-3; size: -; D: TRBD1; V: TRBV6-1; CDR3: CASRGQGGGTDTQYF; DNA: TGTGCCAGCAGGGGCCAAGGGGGCGGGACAGATACGCAGTATTTT
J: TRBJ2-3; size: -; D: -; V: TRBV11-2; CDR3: CASSLLAFTDTQYF; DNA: TGTGCCAGCAGCCTCCTAGCGTTCACAGATACGCAGTATTTT
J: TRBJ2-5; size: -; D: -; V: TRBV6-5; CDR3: CASSYPGQQETQYF; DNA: TGTGCCAGCAGTTACCCAGGCCAACAAGAGACCCAGTACTTC